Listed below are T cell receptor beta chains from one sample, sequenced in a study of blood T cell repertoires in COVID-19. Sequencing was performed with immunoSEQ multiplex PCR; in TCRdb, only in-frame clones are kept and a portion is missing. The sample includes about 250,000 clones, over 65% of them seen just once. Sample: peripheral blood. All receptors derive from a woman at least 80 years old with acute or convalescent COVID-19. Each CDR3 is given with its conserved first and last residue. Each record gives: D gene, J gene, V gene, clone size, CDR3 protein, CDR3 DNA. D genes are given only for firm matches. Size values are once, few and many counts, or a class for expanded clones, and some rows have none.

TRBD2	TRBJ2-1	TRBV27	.	CASSSRTSGSSYNEQFF	TGTGCCAGCAGTTCCAGGACTAGCGGGAGTTCCTACAATGAGCAGTTCTTC
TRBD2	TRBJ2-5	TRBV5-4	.	CASSTSGGAIRETQYF	TGTGCCAGCAGCACTAGCGGGGGGGCGATACGGGAGACCCAGTACTTC
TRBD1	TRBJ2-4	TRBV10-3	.	CAISDSFWAGQGADGIQYF	TGTGCCATCAGTGATTCTTTTTGGGCGGGACAGGGGGCTGACGGCATTCAGTACTTC
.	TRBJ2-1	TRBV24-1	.	CATSDSRTVFEQFF	TGTGCCACCAGTGATTCACGGACAGTTTTTGAGCAGTTCTTC
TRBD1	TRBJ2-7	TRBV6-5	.	CASSTGGSQYEQYF	TGTGCCAGCAGTACAGGGGGCAGTCAATACGAGCAGTACTTC
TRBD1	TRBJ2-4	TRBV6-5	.	CASSSTGTGMNIQYF	TGTGCCAGCAGTTCCACCGGGACAGGGATGAACATTCAGTACTTC
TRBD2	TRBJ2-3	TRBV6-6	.	CASSRLTSRGTDTQYF	TGTGCCAGCAGCCGTTTGACTAGCCGAGGCACAGATACGCAGTATTTT
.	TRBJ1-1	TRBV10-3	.	CAMTSGLWTEAFF	TGTGCCATGACTTCCGGGTTGTGGACTGAAGCTTTCTTT
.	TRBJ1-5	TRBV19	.	CASSSGYGQPQHF	TGTGCCAGTAGTTCAGGGTATGGTCAGCCCCAGCATTTT
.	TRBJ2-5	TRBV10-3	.	CAISDQAGTKKTQYF	TGTGCCATCAGTGACCAAGCCGGGACAAAGAAGACCCAGTACTTC
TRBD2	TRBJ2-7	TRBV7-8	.	CASSFLGLGESSGEQYF	TGTGCCAGCAGCTTTTTGGGCCTAGGGGAGAGTAGCGGGGAACAGTACTTC
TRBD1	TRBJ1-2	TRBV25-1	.	CASSEQGNYGYTF	TGTGCCAGCAGCGAACAGGGGAACTATGGCTACACCTTC
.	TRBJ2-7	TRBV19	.	CASSLGLSEQYF	TGTGCCAGTAGCCTCGGACTGAGCGAGCAGTACTTC
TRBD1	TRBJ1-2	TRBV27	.	CASRPPGQGGYTF	TGTGCCAGCCGTCCCCCGGGACAGGGGGGCTACACCTTC
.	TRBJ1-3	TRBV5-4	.	CASSLDSVGNTIYF	TGTGCCAGCAGCTTGGACTCGGTAGGAAACACCATATATTTT
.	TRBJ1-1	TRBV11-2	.	CASSLDGGERAEAFF	TGTGCCAGCAGCTTAGACGGGGGGGAGAGGGCTGAAGCTTTCTTT
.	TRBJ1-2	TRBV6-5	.	CASSKTGGLNYGYTF	TGTGCCAGCAGTAAAACCGGGGGGTTAAACTATGGCTACACCTTC
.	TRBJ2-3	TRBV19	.	CASSTAGRFSTDTQYF	TGTGCCAGTAGTACCGCGGGACGTTTCAGCACAGATACGCAGTATTTT
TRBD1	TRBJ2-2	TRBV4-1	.	CASRGDSTGELFF	TGCGCCAGCAGGGGGGACAGCACCGGGGAGCTGTTTTTT
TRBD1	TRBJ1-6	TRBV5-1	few	CASSQDRGNSPLHF	TGCGCCAGCAGCCAGGACAGGGGGAATTCACCCCTCCACTTT
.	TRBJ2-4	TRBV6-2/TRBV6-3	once	CASSYGGLSKNIQYF	TGTGCCAGCAGTTACGGAGGGTTGTCCAAAAACATTCAGTACTTC
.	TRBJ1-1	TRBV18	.	CASSPIRNTEAFF	TGTGCCAGCTCCCCAATTCGGAACACTGAAGCTTTCTTT
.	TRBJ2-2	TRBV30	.	CACWVRGRTGELFF	TGTGCCTGTTGGGTAAGGGGTCGGACCGGGGAGCTGTTTTTT
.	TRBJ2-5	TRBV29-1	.	CSVVSVQETQYF	TGCAGCGTTGTATCAGTCCAAGAGACCCAGTACTTC
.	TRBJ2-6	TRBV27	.	CASKAVEFGANVLTF	TGTGCCAGCAAAGCTGTGGAGTTTGGGGCCAACGTCCTGACTTTC
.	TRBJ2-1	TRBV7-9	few	CASSKSQGAGANEQFF	TGTGCCAGCAGCAAAAGCCAGGGGGCGGGAGCGAATGAGCAGTTCTTC
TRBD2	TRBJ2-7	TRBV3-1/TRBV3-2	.	CASSQDWTSVTYEQYF	TGTGCCAGCAGCCAAGATTGGACTAGCGTTACCTACGAGCAGTACTTC
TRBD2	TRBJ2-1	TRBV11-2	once	CASSPRLAGLYNEQFF	TGTGCCAGCAGCCCCAGACTAGCGGGCCTATACAATGAGCAGTTCTTC
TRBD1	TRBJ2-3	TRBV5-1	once	CASSSWTGGADTQYF	TGCGCCAGCAGCTCCTGGACAGGGGGTGCAGATACGCAGTATTTT
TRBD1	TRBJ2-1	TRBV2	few	CASQDRGVFDEQFF	TGTGCCAGTCAGGACAGGGGAGTGTTCGATGAGCAGTTCTTC
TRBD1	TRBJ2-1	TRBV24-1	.	CATSDPRGREQFF	TGTGCCACCAGTGACCCCAGGGGGCGAGAGCAGTTCTTC
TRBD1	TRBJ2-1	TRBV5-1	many	CASAGTGGPSRQFF	TGCGCCAGCGCTGGGACAGGGGGCCCATCTAGGCAGTTCTTC
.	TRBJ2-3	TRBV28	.	CASSLPLDTQYF	TGTGCCAGCAGTTTACCACTAGATACGCAGTATTTT
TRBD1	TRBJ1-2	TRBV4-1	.	CASSRGLTGANYGYTF	TGCGCCAGCAGCCGGGGATTGACAGGGGCAAACTATGGCTACACCTTC
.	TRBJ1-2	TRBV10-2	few	CASSESPGNYGYTF	TGCGCCAGCAGTGAGTCGCCCGGGAACTATGGCTACACCTTC
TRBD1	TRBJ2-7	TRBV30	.	CAWRRGTGLSYEQYF	TGTGCCTGGAGGAGGGGGACAGGTCTCTCCTACGAGCAGTACTTC
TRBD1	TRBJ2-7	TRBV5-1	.	CASSLGDSGSYEQYF	TGCGCCAGCAGCTTGGGGGACAGTGGCTCCTACGAGCAGTACTTC
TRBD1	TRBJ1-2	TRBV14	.	CASSRGTGTLNYGYTF	TGTGCCAGCAGCCGAGGGACAGGGACTCTTAACTATGGCTACACCTTC
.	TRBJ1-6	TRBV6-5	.	CASSYTGQSNSPLHF	TGTGCCAGCAGTTACACGGGACAATCCAATTCACCCCTCCACTTT
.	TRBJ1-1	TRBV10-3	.	CAIRVQGVTEAFF	TGTGCCATCAGAGTACAGGGAGTCACTGAAGCTTTCTTT
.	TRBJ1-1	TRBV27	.	CASSLRGLTEAFF	TGTGCCAGCAGTTTACGGGGTCTTACTGAAGCTTTCTTT
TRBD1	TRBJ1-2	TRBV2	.	CASSELTGGINYGYTF	TGTGCCAGCAGTGAGTTGACAGGGGGCATTAACTATGGCTACACCTTC
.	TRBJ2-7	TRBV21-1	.	CASTETPERWEQYF	TGTGCCAGCACCGAAACACCGGAGAGATGGGAGCAGTACTTC
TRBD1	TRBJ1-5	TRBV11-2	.	CASSWDRGLQPQHF	TGTGCCAGCAGCTGGGACAGGGGGCTTCAGCCCCAGCATTTT
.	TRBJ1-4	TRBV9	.	CASSVGRGEKLFF	TGTGCCAGCAGCGTAGGCAGGGGTGAAAAACTGTTTTTT
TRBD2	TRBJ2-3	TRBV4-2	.	CASSQTSSGGARDTQYF	TGTGCCAGCAGCCAAACATCTAGCGGGGGGGCGCGGGATACGCAGTATTTT